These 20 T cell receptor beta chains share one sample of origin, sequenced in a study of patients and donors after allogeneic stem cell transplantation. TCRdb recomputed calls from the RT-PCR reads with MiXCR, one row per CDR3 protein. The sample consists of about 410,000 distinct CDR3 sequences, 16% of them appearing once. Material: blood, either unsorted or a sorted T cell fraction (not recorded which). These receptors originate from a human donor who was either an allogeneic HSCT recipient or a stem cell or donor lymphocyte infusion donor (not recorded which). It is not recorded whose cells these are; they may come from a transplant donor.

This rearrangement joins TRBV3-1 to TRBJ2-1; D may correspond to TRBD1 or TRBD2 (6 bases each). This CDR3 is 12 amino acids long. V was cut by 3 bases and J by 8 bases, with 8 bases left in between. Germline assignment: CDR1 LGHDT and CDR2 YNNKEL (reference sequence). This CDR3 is CASSHRGHEQFF. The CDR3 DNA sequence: TGTGCCAGCAGCCACCGGGGGCATGAGCAGTTCTTC.

The chain's CDR3 is CASSLRQGSGYGYTF. CDR3 in DNA: TGTGCCAGCAGTCTCCGACAGGGGAGCGGCTATGGCTACACCTTC. The chain is built from TRBV12-3 or TRBV12-4 and TRBJ1-2; the match to TRBD1 covers 8 bases. V lost 5 bases and J lost 4; bases outside the gene matches: 9. The CDR3 covers 15 residues.

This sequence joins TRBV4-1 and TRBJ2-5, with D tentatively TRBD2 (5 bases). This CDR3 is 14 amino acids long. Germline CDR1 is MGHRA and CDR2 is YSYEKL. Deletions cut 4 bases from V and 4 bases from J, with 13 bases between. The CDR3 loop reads CASSREMAGETQYF. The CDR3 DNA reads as TGCGCCAGCAGCCGAGAGATGGCGGGAGAGACCCAGTACTTC.

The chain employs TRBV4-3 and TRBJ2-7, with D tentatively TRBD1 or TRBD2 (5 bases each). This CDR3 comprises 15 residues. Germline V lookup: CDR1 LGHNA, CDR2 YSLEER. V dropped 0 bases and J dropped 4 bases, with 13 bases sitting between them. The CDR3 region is CASSQDSRGGYEQYF. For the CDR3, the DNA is TGCGCCAGCAGCCAAGATAGTCGGGGCGGTTACGAGCAGTACTTC.

Written as DNA, the CDR3 is TGTGCCACCAGCAGAGATAGGGACCGGGGTACGCAGTATTTT. Translated: CATSRDRDRGTQYF. This chain connects TRBV15 to TRBJ2-3, with D perhaps given as TRBD1 or TRBD2 (5 bases each). The V and J ends lost 0 bases and 8 bases respectively, with 12 bases between them. The CDR3 consists of 14 residues. Germline CDR1 and CDR2: LNHNV and YYDKDF (reference sequence).

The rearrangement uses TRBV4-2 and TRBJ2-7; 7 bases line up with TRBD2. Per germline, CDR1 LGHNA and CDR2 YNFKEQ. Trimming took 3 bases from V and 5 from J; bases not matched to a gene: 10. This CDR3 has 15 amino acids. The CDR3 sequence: CASSHEGGPKDEQYF. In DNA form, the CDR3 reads TGTGCCAGCAGCCACGAGGGAGGGCCGAAGGACGAGCAGTACTTC.

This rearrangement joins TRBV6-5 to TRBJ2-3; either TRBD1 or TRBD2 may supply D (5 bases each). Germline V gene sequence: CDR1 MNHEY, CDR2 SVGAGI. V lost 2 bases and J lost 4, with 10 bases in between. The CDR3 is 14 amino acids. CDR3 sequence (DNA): TGTGCCAGCAGTTACGGGACGAGGGCAGATACGCAGTATTTT. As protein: CASSYGTRADTQYF.

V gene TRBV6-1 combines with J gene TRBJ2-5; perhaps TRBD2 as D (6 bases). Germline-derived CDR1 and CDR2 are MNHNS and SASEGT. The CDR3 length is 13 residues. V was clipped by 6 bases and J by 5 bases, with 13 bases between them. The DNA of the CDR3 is TGTGCCAGCAGACCACTAGCAGGCGAGACCCAGTACTTC. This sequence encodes CASRPLAGETQYF.

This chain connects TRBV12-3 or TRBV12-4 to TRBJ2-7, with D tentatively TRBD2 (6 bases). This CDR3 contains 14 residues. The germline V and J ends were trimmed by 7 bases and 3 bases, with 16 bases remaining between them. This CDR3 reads CASTAGTLNYEQYF. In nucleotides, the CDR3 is TGTGCCAGCACCGCCGGGACTTTAAACTACGAGCAGTACTTC.

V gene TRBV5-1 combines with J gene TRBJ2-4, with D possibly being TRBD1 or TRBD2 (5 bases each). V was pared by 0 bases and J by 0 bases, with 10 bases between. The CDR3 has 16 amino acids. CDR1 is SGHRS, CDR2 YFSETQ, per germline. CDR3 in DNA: TGCGCCAGCAGCTTGGCTGAGGGGCTAGCCAAAAACATTCAGTACTTC. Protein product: CASSLAEGLAKNIQYF.

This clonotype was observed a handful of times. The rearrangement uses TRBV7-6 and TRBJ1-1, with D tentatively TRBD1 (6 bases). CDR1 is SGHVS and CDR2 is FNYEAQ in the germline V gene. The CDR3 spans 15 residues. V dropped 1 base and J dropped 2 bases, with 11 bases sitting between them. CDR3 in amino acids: CASSLVGGDNTEAFF. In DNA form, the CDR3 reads TGTGCCAGCAGCTTAGTGGGGGGCGATAACACTGAAGCTTTCTTT.

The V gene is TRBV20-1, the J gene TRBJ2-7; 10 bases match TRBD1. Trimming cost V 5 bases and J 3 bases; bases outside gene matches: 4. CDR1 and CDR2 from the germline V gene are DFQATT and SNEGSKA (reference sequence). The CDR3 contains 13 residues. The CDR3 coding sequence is TGCAGTGCTGCCCGGGACAGGGGCTACGAGCAGTACTTC. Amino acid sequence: CSAARDRGYEQYF.

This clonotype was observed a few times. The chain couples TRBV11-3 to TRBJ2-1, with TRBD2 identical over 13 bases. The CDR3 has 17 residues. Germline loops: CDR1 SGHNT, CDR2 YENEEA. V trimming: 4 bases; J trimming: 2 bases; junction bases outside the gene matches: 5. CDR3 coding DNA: TGTGCCAGCAGCTCAGGGACTAGCGGGGTCCCCTACAATGAGCAGTTCTTC. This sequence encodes CASSSGTSGVPYNEQFF.

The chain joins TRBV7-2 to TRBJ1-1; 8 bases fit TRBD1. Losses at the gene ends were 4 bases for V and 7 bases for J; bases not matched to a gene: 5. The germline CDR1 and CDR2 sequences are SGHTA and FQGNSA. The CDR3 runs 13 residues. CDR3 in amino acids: CASSSDRASEAFF. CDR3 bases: TGTGCCAGCAGCTCGGACAGGGCAAGTGAAGCTTTCTTT.

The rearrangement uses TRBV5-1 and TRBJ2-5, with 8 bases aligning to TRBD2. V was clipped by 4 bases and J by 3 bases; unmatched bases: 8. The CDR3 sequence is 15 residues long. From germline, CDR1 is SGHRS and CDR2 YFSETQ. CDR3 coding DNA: TGCGCCAGCAGCCTTTCCCTTAGCGGGGAAGAGACCCAGTACTTC. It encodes CASSLSLSGEETQYF.

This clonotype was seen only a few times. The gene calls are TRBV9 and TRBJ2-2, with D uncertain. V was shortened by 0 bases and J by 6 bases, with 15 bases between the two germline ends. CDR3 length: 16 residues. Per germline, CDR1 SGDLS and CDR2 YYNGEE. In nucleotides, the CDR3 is TGTGCCAGCAGCGTAGCTGTACTGGCGGTTGCCGGGGAGCTGTTTTTT. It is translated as CASSVAVLAVAGELFF.

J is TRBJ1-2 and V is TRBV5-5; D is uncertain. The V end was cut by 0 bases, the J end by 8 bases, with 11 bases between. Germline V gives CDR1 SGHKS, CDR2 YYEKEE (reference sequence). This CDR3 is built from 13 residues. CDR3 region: CASSLGTERGYTF. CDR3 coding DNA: TGTGCCAGCAGCTTGGGGACCGAACGGGGCTACACCTTC.

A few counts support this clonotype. In DNA, the CDR3 is TGCGCCAGCAGCCAATATTCGACAGTCAACACTGAAGCTTTCTTT. Its translation is CASSQYSTVNTEAFF. The chain joins TRBV5-1 to TRBJ1-1, with a tentative D call TRBD1 (5 bases). Germline CDR1 reads SGHRS; CDR2 reads YFSETQ. V lost 4 bases to trimming and J lost 2 bases, with 15 bases between them. CDR3 length equals 15 residues.

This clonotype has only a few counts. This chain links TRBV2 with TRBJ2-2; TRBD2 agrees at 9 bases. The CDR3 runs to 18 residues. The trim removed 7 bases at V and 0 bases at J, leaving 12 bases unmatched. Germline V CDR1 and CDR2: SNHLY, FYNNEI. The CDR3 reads CASTYPGLAKTNTGELFF. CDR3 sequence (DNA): TGTGCCAGCACCTACCCGGGACTAGCCAAAACGAACACCGGGGAGCTGTTTTTT.

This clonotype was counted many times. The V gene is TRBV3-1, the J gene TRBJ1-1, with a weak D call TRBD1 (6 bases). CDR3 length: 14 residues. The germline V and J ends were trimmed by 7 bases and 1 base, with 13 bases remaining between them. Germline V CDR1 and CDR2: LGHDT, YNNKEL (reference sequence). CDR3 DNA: TGTGCCAGCAACCAGGACAGTCGGAACACTGAAGCTTTCTTT. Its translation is CASNQDSRNTEAFF.